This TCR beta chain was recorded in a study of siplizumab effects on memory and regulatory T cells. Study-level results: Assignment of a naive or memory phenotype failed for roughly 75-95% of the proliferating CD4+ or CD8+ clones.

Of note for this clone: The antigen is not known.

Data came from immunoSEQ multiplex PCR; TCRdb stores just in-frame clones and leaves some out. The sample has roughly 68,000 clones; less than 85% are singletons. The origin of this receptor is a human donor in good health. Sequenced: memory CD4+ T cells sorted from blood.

For the CDR3, the DNA is TGTGCCACCAGCAGAGAGATGGGACAGTCTAATGAAAAACTGTTTTTT. Amino acid sequence: CATSREMGQSNEKLFF. The chain joins TRBV15 to TRBJ1-4, with 7 bases lining up with TRBD1. The junction had 4 bases not matched to a gene; V was cut back by 0 bases and J by 3 bases. CDR1 and CDR2 from the germline V gene are LNHNV and YYDKDF (reference sequence). There are 16 residues in the CDR3.